What follows are 21 T cell receptor beta chains derived from one specimen sequenced in a study of CD8+ T cells in alopecia areata. Extracted from the samples, RNA was reverse transcribed into cDNA to serve as the sequencing template. The method was immunoSEQ multiplex PCR; TCRdb's version includes in-frame clones alone and lacks a portion of them. The table records about 200,000 clones, about 61% of them present only once. Specimen: CD8+ T cells sorted from blood. The receptors shown here come from a human donor in good health.

The V and J genes are TRBV11-2 and TRBJ1-1; 9 bases align to TRBD1. V shed 5 bases and J 7 bases; nucleotides not matched to a gene: 2. The CDR3 loop spans 12 amino acids. The germline V gene encodes CDR1 SGHAT and CDR2 FQNNGV. The CDR3 nucleotides are TGTGCCAGCAGCGAGGACAGGGGTGAAGCTTTCTTT. Translating it yields CASSEDRGEAFF.

The chain has TRBV5-6 and TRBJ2-7, with TRBD1 as a possible D gene (6 bases). Germline CDR1 SGHDT, CDR2 YYEEEE. V was cut by 4 bases and J by 1 base, with 18 bases left in between. The CDR3 sequence is 16 residues long. CDR3: CASSKGTGIRSYEQYF. As DNA, the CDR3 is TGTGCCAGCAGCAAGGGTACAGGGATTCGGTCCTACGAGCAGTACTTC. Full variable domain (rest looked up from reference TRBV5-6 and TRBJ2-7): DAGVTQSPTHLIKTRGQQVTLRCSPKSGHDTVSWYQQALGQGPQFIFQYYEEEERQRGNFPDRFSGHQFPNYSSELNVNALLLGDSALYLCASSKGTGIRSYEQYFGPGTRLTVT.

This clone was recorded a few times. This chain links TRBV7-9 with TRBJ1-1; D call uncertain. Germline V gene sequence: CDR1 SEHNR, CDR2 FQNEAQ (reference sequence). The CDR3 runs 15 residues. Trimming took off 5 bases at V and 1 base at J, with 14 bases between the two ends. The CDR3 nucleotides are TGTGCCAGCAGCGGCGGAATGGTCGGGAACACTGAAGCTTTCTTT. Encoded protein: CASSGGMVGNTEAFF.

Turning to this clone: The identical CDR3 is also encoded by other nucleotide sequences in the sample. This chain links TRBV15 with TRBJ1-1; tentative D call: TRBD1 (5 bases). V lost 1 base and J lost 4, with 7 bases in between. Germline CDR1 and CDR2: LNHNV and YYDKDF (reference sequence). The CDR3 is 13 residues long. The CDR3 protein is CATSRVGATEAFF. CDR3 DNA: TGTGCCACCAGCAGAGTAGGGGCCACTGAAGCTTTCTTT.

CDR3 amino acids: CATAGTETYEQYF. DNA of the CDR3: TGTGCCACCGCCGGGACAGAAACCTACGAGCAGTACTTC. The chain couples TRBV6-6 to TRBJ2-7, with 7 bases lining up with TRBD1. The CDR3 loop spans 13 amino acids. Germline lookup yields CDR1 MNHNY and CDR2 SVGAGI (reference sequence). J lost 2 bases, V lost 10 bases, and 8 bases had no gene match.

This sequence joins TRBV4-1 and TRBJ2-3, with 8 bases that match TRBD1. This CDR3 has 13 amino acids. The ends lost 8 bases at V and 6 bases at J; junction bases unmatched: 7. CDR1 and CDR2 from the germline V gene are MGHRA and YSYEKL. The CDR3 spells CASGDRGADTQYF. The CDR3 DNA is TGCGCCAGCGGAGACAGGGGAGCCGATACGCAGTATTTT.

The chain joins TRBV9 to TRBJ1-1; a possible D gene is TRBD1 (5 bases). V dropped 2 bases and J dropped 1 base, with 12 bases sitting between them. This CDR3 comprises 15 residues. Germline lookup yields CDR1 SGDLS and CDR2 YYNGEE. The CDR3 region has the DNA TGTGCCAGCAGCGTGTCCGGGACCCCGAACACTGAAGCTTTCTTT. It codes for CASSVSGTPNTEAFF. Full variable domain (outside the CDR3, taken from reference TRBV9 and TRBJ1-1): DSGVTQTPKHLITATGQRVTLRCSPRSGDLSVYWYQQSLDQGLQFLIQYYNGEERAKGNILERFSAQQFPDLHSELNLSSLELGDSALYFCASSVSGTPNTEAFFGQGTRLTVV.

This rearrangement joins TRBV13 to TRBJ2-1; unclear D gene. CDR1 and CDR2 from the germline V gene are PRHDT and FYEKMQ (reference sequence). This CDR3 has 13 residues. Trimming took 5 bases from V and 0 from J, leaving 5 bases between them. CDR3 protein: CASSRTSYNEQFF. The DNA of the CDR3 is TGTGCCAGCAGCCGGACCTCCTACAATGAGCAGTTCTTC.

V is TRBV2 and J is TRBJ1-6; maybe TRBD1 (6 bases). The germline gives CDR1 SNHLY, CDR2 FYNNEI. This CDR3 region has 19 residues. V lost 10 bases and J 1 base, leaving 26 bases between the germline ends. The CDR3 DNA reads as TGTGCCATCCAGAGCCGGCGGGACACCCTTGGGTCCTATAATTCACCCCTCCACTTT. Residues: CAIQSRRDTLGSYNSPLHF.

This chain joins TRBV19 and TRBJ1-2; D is unclear. Germline V gene data show CDR1 as LNHDA and CDR2 as SQIVND (reference sequence). V gave up 4 bases and J gave up 4 bases, with 10 bases separating them. The CDR3 extends over 13 amino acids. CDR3 DNA: TGTGCCAGTAGTAACAAAGGAGTCTATGGCTACACCTTC. It translates to CASSNKGVYGYTF.

The chain uses TRBV29-1 and TRBJ2-1; 11 bases map to TRBD2. The CDR3 is 15 residues long. The J segment lost 0 bases and the V segment lost 6 bases, leaving 4 bases of the junction unmatched. Germline loops: CDR1 SQVTM, CDR2 ANQGSEA. The CDR3 is CSVPSGGNSYNEQFF. CDR3 nucleotides: TGCAGCGTGCCTAGCGGGGGGAACTCCTACAATGAGCAGTTCTTC.

This chain uses TRBV7-9 with TRBJ2-1; TRBD2 might be the D (7 bases). Germline V lookup: CDR1 SEHNR, CDR2 FQNEAQ (reference sequence). V was trimmed by 3 bases and J by 8 bases, leaving 14 bases between them. This CDR3 is built from 14 residues. The CDR3 nucleotides are TGTGCCAGCAGCTTGGGCGGGGGCCGGGATGAGCAGTTCTTC. Translating it yields CASSLGGGRDEQFF.

V and J are TRBV9 and TRBJ1-1, with 8 bases identical to TRBD1. Germline trimming cut 3 bases from V and 8 bases from J; bases unmatched to any gene: 12. The CDR3 contains 15 residues. Per the germline V gene, CDR1 is SGDLS and CDR2 is YYNGEE. The CDR3 DNA reads as TGTGCCAGCAGCGCGGGACAGGTTAAGCACCAGGAAGCTTTCTTT. It codes for CASSAGQVKHQEAFF.

The CDR3 DNA reads TGTGCCAGTAGTCCCGGACAGGGTGGCTACGAGCAGTACTTC. The encoded protein is CASSPGQGGYEQYF. The chain links TRBV19 to TRBJ2-7, with 8 bases matching TRBD1. The V and J ends lost 5 bases and 3 bases, in that order; junction bases with no gene match: 6. Germline V gives CDR1 LNHDA, CDR2 SQIVND (reference sequence). The CDR3 is 14 amino acids. The full variable domain, with the rest looked up from reference TRBV19 and TRBJ2-7, is DGGITQSPKYLFRKEGQNVTLSCEQNLNHDAMYWYRQDPGQGLRLIYYSQIVNDFQKGDIAEGYSVSREKKESFPLTVTSAQKNPTAFYLCASSPGQGGYEQYFGPGTRLTVT.

The gene calls are TRBV29-1 and TRBJ2-7; D remains unclear. V lost 1 base and J lost 2, with 6 bases in between. Germline CDR1 SQVTM, CDR2 ANQGSEA. This CDR3 is 12 amino acids long. The CDR3 sequence is CSVEGQPYEQYF. CDR3 sequence (DNA): TGCAGCGTTGAAGGGCAACCCTACGAGCAGTACTTC.

This chain connects TRBV6-5 to TRBJ2-2; 8 bases align to TRBD2. Germline lookup yields CDR1 MNHEY and CDR2 SVGAGI. The CDR3 length is 14 residues. V shed 5 bases, J shed 6 bases, and the junction held 5 bases outside the gene matches. In nucleotides, the CDR3 is TGTGCCAGCAGTACCGGGGGGGCCGCCGGGGAGCTGTTTTTT. It specifies CASSTGGAAGELFF.

This clone was observed a handful of times. J is TRBJ1-2 and V is TRBV5-1; 8 bases line up with TRBD1. The junction had 9 bases not matched to a gene; V was cut back by 0 bases and J by 8 bases. Germline V gene sequence: CDR1 SGHRS, CDR2 YFSETQ. The CDR3 covers 15 residues. CDR3 sequence (DNA): TGCGCCAGCAGCTTGGAACCGCAGGGGGCAAGGGGCTACACCTTC. This gives the protein CASSLEPQGARGYTF.

The V and J genes are TRBV15 and TRBJ2-5; 7 nucleotides agree with TRBD1. Per the germline V gene, CDR1 is LNHNV and CDR2 is YYDKDF (reference sequence). The CDR3 runs to 13 residues. The ends lost 6 bases at V and 2 bases at J; junction bases unmatched: 3. The CDR3 spells CATRGTAQETQYF. The CDR3 nucleotides are TGTGCCACCAGGGGGACAGCTCAAGAGACCCAGTACTTC. The complete variable domain, with remaining parts taken from reference TRBV15 and TRBJ2-5, reads DAMVIQNPRYQVTQFGKPVTLSCSQTLNHNVMYWYQQKSSQAPKLLFHYYDKDFNNEADTPDNFQSRRPNTSFCFLDIRSPGLGDTAMYLCATRGTAQETQYFGPGTRLLVL.

The genes are TRBV30 and TRBJ2-3, with 12 positions matching TRBD2. CDR1 and CDR2 (germline): GTSNPN, SVGIG (reference sequence). Losses at the gene ends were 0 bases for V and 5 bases for J; bases not matched to a gene: 6. The CDR3 contains 16 residues. CDR3 protein: CAWSVLAGGPRDTQYF. CDR3 bases: TGTGCCTGGAGTGTTCTAGCGGGGGGGCCAAGAGATACGCAGTATTTT.

CDR3: CASSLRGDEQFF. As DNA, the CDR3 is TGCGCCAGCAGCCTCAGGGGGGATGAGCAGTTCTTC. The chain joins TRBV5-1 to TRBJ2-1, with D possibly matching TRBD1 (7 bases). From germline, CDR1 is SGHRS and CDR2 YFSETQ. The V gene lost 4 bases and the J gene lost 8 bases, with 10 bases spanning the gap. The CDR3 runs 12 residues. Using reference TRBV5-1 and TRBJ2-1 for the parts outside the CDR3, the full variable domain is KAGVTQTPRYLIKTRGQQVTLSCSPISGHRSVSWYQQTPGQGLQFLFEYFSETQRNKGNFPGRFSGRQFSNSRSEMNVSTLELGDSALYLCASSLRGDEQFFGPGTRLTVL.

The rearrangement links TRBV15 to TRBJ2-7, with D unresolved. This CDR3 is 16 amino acids long. The V end was cut by 0 bases, the J end by 5 bases, with 17 bases between. Germline V gene data show CDR1 as LNHNV and CDR2 as YYDKDF (reference sequence). CDR3 coding DNA: TGTGCCACCAGCAGAGATGTGGCCCCACATGGGAACGAGCAGTACTTC. Translated: CATSRDVAPHGNEQYF.